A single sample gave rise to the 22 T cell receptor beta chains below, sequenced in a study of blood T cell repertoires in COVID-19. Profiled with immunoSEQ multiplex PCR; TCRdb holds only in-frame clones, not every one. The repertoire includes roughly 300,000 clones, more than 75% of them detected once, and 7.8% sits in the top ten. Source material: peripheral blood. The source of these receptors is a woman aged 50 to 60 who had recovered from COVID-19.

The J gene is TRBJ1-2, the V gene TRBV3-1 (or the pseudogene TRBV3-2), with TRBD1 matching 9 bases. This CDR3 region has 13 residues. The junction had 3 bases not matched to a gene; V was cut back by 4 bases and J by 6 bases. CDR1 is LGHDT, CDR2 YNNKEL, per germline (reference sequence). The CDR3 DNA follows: TGTGCCAGCAGCCGACAGGGGGATCATGGCTACACCTTC. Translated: CASSRQGDHGYTF.

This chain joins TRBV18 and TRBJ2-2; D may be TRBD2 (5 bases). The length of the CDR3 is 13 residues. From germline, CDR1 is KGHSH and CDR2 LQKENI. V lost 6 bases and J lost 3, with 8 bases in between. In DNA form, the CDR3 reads TGTGCCAGCTCGAGCGGCCACACCGGGGAGCTGTTTTTT. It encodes CASSSGHTGELFF. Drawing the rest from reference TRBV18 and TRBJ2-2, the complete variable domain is NAGVMQNPRHLVRRRGQEARLRCSPMKGHSHVYWYRQLPEEGLKFMVYLQKENIIDESGMPKERFSAEFPKEGPSILRIQQVVRGDSAAYFCASSSGHTGELFFGEGSRLTVL.

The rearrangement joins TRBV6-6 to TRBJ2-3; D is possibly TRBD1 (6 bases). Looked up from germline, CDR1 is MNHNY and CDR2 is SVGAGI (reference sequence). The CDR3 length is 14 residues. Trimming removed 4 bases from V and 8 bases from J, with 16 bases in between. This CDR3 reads CASSSASLGGTQYF. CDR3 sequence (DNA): TGTGCCAGCAGTTCCGCGTCATTAGGGGGTACGCAGTATTTT.

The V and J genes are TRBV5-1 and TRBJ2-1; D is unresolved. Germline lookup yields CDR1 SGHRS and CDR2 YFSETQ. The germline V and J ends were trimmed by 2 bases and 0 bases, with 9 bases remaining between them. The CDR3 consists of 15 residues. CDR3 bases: TGCGCCAGCAGCTTAGCGTCGAGCTCCTACAATGAGCAGTTCTTC. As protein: CASSLASSSYNEQFF. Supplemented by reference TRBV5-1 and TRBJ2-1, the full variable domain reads KAGVTQTPRYLIKTRGQQVTLSCSPISGHRSVSWYQQTPGQGLQFLFEYFSETQRNKGNFPGRFSGRQFSNSRSEMNVSTLELGDSALYLCASSLASSSYNEQFFGPGTRLTVL.

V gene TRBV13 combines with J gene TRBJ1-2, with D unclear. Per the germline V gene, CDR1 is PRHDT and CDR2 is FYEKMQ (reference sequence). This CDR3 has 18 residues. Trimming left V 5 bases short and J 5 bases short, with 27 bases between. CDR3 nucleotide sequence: TGTGCCAGCAGCCCCGCCAGGTGGTCGGGAGGCGTTACGTATGGCTACACCTTC. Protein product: CASSPARWSGGVTYGYTF.

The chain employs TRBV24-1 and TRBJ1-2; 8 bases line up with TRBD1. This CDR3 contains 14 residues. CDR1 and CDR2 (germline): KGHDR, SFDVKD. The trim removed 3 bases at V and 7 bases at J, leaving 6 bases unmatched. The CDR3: CATSDKTGEAGYTF. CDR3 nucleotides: TGTGCCACCAGTGATAAGACAGGGGAGGCTGGCTACACCTTC.

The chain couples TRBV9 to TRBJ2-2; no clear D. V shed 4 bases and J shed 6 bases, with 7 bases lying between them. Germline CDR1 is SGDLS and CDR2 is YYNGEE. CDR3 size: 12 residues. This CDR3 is CASSTSAGELFF. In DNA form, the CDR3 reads TGTGCCAGCAGCACCTCAGCCGGGGAGCTGTTTTTT.

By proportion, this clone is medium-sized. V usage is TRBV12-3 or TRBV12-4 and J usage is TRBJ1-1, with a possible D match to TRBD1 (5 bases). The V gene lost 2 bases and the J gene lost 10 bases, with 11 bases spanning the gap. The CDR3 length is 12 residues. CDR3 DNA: TGTGCCAGCAGTTTACAGGGTAGGGGAGCTTTCTTT. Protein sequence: CASSLQGRGAFF.

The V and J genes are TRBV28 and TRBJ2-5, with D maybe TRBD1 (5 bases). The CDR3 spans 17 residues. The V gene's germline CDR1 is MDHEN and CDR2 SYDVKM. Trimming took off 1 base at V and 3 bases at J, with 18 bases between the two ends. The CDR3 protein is CASSLYRLGAIKETQYF. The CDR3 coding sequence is TGTGCCAGCAGTTTATATCGGTTAGGGGCAATCAAAGAGACCCAGTACTTC.

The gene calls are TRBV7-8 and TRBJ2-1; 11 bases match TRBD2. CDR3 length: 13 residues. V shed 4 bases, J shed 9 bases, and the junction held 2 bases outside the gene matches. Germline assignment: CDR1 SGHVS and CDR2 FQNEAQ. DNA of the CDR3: TGTGCCAGCAGCTCCGGACTAGCGGGTGAGCAGTTCTTC. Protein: CASSSGLAGEQFF.

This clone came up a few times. CDR3 amino acids: CASSPRDSYSPLHF. The DNA of the CDR3 is TGTGCCAGCAGTCCACGGGACAGTTATTCACCCCTCCACTTT. V is TRBV6-5 and J is TRBJ1-6, with 7 bases matching TRBD1. Germline values: CDR1 MNHEY, CDR2 SVGAGI. This CDR3 comprises 14 residues. The V segment lost 5 bases and the J segment 8 bases; nucleotides outside the gene matches: 6.

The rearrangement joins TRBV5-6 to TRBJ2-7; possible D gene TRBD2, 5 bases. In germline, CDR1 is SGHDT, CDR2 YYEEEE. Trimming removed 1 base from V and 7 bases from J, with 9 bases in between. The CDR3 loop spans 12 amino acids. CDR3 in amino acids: CASSLITGEQYF. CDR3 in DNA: TGTGCCAGCAGCTTGATAACGGGGGAGCAGTACTTC. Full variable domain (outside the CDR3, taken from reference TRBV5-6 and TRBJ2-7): DAGVTQSPTHLIKTRGQQVTLRCSPKSGHDTVSWYQQALGQGPQFIFQYYEEEERQRGNFPDRFSGHQFPNYSSELNVNALLLGDSALYLCASSLITGEQYFGPGTRLTVT.

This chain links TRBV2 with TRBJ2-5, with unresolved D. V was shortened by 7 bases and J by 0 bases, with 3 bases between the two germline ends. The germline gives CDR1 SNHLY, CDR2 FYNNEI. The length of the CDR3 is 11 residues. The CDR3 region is CASTYQETQYF. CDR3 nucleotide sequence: TGTGCCAGCACATACCAAGAGACCCAGTACTTC. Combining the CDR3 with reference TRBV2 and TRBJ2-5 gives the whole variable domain EPEVTQTPSHQVTQMGQEVILRCVPISNHLYFYWYRQILGQKVEFLVSFYNNEISEKSEIFDDQFSVERPDGSNFTLKIRSTKLEDSAMYFCASTYQETQYFGPGTRLLVL.

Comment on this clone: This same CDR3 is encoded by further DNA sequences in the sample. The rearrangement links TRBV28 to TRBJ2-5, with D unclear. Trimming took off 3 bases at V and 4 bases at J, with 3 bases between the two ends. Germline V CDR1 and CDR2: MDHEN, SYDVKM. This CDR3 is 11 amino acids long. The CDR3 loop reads CASSFLETQYF. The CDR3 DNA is TGTGCCAGCAGTTTCTTAGAGACCCAGTACTTC. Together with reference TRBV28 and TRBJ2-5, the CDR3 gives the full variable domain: DVKVTQSSRYLVKRTGEKVFLECVQDMDHENMFWYRQDPGLGLRLIYFSYDVKMKEKGDIPEGYSVSREKKERFSLILESASTNQTSMYLCASSFLETQYFGPGTRLLVL.

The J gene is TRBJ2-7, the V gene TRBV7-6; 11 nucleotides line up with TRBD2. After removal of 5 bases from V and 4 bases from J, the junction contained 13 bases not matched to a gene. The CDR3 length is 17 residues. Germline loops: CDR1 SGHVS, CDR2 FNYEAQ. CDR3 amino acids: CASSPSVAGGPGYEQYF. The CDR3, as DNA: TGTGCCAGCAGCCCTTCCGTAGCGGGAGGGCCGGGATACGAGCAGTACTTC.

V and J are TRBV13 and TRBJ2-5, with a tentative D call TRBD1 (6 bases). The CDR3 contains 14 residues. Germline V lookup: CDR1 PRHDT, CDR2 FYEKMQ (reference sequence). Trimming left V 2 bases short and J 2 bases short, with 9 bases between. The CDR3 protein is CASSLKGEQETQYF. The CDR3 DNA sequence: TGTGCCAGCAGCTTAAAGGGGGAACAAGAGACCCAGTACTTC.

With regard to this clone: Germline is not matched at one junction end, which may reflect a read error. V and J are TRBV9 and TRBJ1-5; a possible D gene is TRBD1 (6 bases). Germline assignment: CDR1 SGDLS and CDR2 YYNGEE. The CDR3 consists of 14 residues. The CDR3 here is CASSVEDSSQPQHF. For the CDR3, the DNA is TGTGCCAGCAGCGTAGAGGACAGCAGTCAGCCCCAGCATTTT.

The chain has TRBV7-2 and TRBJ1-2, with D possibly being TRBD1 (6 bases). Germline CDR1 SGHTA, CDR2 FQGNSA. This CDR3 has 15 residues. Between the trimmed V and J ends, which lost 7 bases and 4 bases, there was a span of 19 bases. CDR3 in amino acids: CASNPGAGVGYGYTF. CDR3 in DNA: TGTGCCAGCAACCCCGGGGCAGGGGTGGGCTATGGCTACACCTTC. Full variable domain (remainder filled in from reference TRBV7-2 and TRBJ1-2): GAGVSQSPSNKVTEKGKDVELRCDPISGHTALYWYRQSLGQGLEFLIYFQGNSAPDKSGLPSDRFSAERTGGSVSTLTIQRTQQEDSAVYLCASNPGAGVGYGYTFGSGTRLTVV.

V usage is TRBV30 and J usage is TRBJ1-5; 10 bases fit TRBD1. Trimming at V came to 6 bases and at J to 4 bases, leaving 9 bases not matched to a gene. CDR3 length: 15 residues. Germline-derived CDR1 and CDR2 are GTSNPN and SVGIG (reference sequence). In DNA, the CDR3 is TGTGCCTGCCGGGACAGGGGATTCCCTAATCAGCCCCAGCATTTT. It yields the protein CACRDRGFPNQPQHF.

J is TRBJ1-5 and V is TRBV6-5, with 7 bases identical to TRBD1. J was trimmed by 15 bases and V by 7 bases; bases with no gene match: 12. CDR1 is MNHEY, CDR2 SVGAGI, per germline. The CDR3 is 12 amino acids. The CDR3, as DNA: TGTGCCAGCAACCAGGGACAGACAACGCGGCATTTT. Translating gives CASNQGQTTRHF.

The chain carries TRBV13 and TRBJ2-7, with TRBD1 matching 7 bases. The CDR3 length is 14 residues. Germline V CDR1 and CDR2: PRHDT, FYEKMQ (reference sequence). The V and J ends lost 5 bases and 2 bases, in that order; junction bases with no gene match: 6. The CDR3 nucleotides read TGTGCCAGCAGCCTGACAGGGAAGGCCTACGAGCAGTACTTC. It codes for CASSLTGKAYEQYF.

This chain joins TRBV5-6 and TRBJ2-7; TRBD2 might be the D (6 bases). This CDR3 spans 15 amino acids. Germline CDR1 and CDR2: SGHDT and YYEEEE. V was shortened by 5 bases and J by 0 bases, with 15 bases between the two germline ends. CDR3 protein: CASSLGLGSSYEQYF. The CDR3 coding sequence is TGTGCCAGCAGTCTGGGACTTGGCAGCTCCTACGAGCAGTACTTC.